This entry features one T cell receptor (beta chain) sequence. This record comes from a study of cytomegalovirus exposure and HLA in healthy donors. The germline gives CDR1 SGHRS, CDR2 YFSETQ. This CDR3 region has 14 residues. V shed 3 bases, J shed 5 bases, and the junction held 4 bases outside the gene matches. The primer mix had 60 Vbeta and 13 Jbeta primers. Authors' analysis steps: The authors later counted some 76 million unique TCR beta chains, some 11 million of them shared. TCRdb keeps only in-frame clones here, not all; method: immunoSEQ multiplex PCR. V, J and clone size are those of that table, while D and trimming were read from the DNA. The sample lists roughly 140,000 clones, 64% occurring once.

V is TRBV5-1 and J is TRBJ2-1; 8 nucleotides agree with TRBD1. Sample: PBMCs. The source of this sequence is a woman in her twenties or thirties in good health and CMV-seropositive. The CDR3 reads CASSWGQAHNEQFF. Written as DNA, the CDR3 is TGCGCCAGCAGCTGGGGACAGGCTCACAATGAGCAGTTCTTC.